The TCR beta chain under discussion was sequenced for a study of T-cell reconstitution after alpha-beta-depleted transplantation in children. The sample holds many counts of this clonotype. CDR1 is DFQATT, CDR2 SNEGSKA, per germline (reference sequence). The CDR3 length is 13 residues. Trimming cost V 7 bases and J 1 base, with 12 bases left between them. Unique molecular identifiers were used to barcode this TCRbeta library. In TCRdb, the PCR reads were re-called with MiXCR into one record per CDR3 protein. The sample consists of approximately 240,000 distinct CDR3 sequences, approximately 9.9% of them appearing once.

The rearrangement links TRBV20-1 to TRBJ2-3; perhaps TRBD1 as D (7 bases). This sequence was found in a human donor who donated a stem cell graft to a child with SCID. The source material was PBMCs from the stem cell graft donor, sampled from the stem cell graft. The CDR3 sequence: CSDRGGGTDTQYF. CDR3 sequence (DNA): TGCAGTGACAGGGGCGGGGGCACAGATACGCAGTATTTT.